A single sample gave rise to the 8 T cell receptor beta chains below, sequenced in a study of neurological immune-mediated disorders. Time point specified: longitudinal time-point 1 (baseline). A single record per CDR3 protein comes from TCRdb applying MiXCR to the 5' RACE reads. Here the sample spans tens of thousands of distinct CDR3 sequences, 3.2% being singletons. Sequencing was done on a sample of PBMCs. The receptors here all came from a woman aged 60-70 years with multiple sclerosis.

This clonotype has a count of ten or more. The V and J genes are TRBV6-5 and TRBJ2-7; 7 positions match TRBD1. The ends lost 5 bases at V and 1 base at J; junction bases unmatched: 8. This CDR3 contains 15 residues. The germline gives CDR1 MNHEY, CDR2 SVGAGI. The CDR3 loop reads CASSNQMTGSYEQYF. In DNA, the CDR3 is TGTGCCAGCAGTAACCAAATGACAGGGTCCTACGAGCAGTACTTC.

This clonotype has at least ten counts. The V and J genes are TRBV29-1 and TRBJ2-5; possible D gene TRBD1, 6 bases. The CDR3 runs to 12 residues. Trimming pared 5 bases from V and 4 bases from J, leaving 11 bases between. Germline V gene data show CDR1 as SQVTM and CDR2 as ANQGSEA. The CDR3 DNA is TGCAGCGTTCAGGGGCCCCCAGAGACCCAGTACTTC. Residues: CSVQGPPETQYF.

The table lists this clonotype with many counts. This chain links TRBV5-1 with TRBJ2-1; TRBD1 agrees at 9 bases. J lost 15 bases, V lost 3 bases, and 10 bases had no gene match. This CDR3 has 13 amino acids. Germline V gives CDR1 SGHRS, CDR2 YFSETQ. CDR3 coding DNA: TGCGCCAGCAGCTCACACACAGGGGGCGGTGGGTTCTTC. It yields the protein CASSSHTGGGGFF.

The sample holds many counts of this clonotype. The chain joins TRBV5-1 to TRBJ2-5; 9 nucleotides align to TRBD1. CDR1 and CDR2 from the germline V gene are SGHRS and YFSETQ. J lost 2 bases, V lost 0 bases, and 5 bases had no gene match. CDR3 length equals 16 residues. CDR3 DNA sequence: TGCGCCAGCAGCTTGGGACAGGGGGTAGTGCAAGAGACCCAGTACTTC. This encodes CASSLGQGVVQETQYF.

As to this clonotype: A single base separates this from a much larger clone, so it may be a read error. V is TRBV5-1 and J is TRBJ2-2; tentatively, D is TRBD1 or TRBD2 (5 bases each). CDR1 and CDR2 from the germline V gene are SGHRS and YFSETQ. The CDR3 length is 12 residues. The CDR3: CASSLGTGALFF. The CDR3 DNA sequence: TGCGCCAGCAGCTTGGGCACCGGGGCGCTGTTTTTT.

This clonotype was observed at least ten times. The CDR3 is CASSWTGGEVTQYF. The CDR3 DNA reads TGCGCCAGCAGCTGGACGGGTGGGGAGGTGACCCAGTACTTC. V is TRBV5-1 and J is TRBJ2-5; weak D call: TRBD2 (6 bases). CDR3 size: 14 residues. Germline CDR1 reads SGHRS; CDR2 reads YFSETQ. V lost 3 bases and J lost 7, with 16 bases in between.

The rearrangement uses TRBV20-1 and TRBJ2-7; 9 positions agree with TRBD1. The germline gives CDR1 DFQATT, CDR2 SNEGSKA (reference sequence). With 0 bases clipped from V and 2 bases from J, the junction kept 5 bases outside the gene matches. The CDR3 length is 15 residues. CDR3 DNA sequence: TGCAGTGCTAGAGAGCGAGGACAGGGGCCCTACGAGCAGTACTTC. Translating gives CSARERGQGPYEQYF.

This clonotype was detected many times. V is TRBV11-1 and J is TRBJ1-6, with 7 bases lining up with TRBD1. The V and J ends lost 5 bases and 9 bases, in that order; junction bases with no gene match: 13. The CDR3 loop spans 16 amino acids. From germline, CDR1 is SGHAT and CDR2 FQDESV (reference sequence). CDR3 coding DNA: TGTGCCAGCAGCAATACCGACAGGGCGGCCATTTCACCCCTCCACTTT. Translation: CASSNTDRAAISPLHF.